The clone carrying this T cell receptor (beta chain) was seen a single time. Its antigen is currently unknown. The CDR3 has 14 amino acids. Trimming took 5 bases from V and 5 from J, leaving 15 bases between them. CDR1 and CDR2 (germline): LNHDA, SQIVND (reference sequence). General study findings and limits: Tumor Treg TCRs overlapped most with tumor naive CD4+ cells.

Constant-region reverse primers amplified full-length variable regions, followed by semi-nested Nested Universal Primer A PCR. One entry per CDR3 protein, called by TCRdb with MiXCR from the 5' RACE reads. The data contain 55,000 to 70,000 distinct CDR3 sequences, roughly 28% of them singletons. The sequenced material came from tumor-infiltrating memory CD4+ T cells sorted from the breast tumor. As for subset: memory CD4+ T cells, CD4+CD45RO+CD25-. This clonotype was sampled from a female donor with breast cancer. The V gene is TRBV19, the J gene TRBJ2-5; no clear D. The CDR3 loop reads CASSGSGGIETQYF. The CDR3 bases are TGTGCCAGTAGTGGATCTGGTGGGATCGAGACCCAGTACTTC.